This TCR beta chain was obtained from a study of T cell responses to AZD1222 COVID-19 vaccine. Study context: Combined were second doses at about 4 or about 12 weeks. Study-wide points: It was only a handful of AZD1222 recipients who were seropositive at baseline.

For this clone: Its antigen is currently unknown.

The trim removed 3 bases at V and 3 bases at J, leaving 4 bases unmatched. Germline V gene sequence: CDR1 LNHNV, CDR2 YYDKDF (reference sequence). The length of the CDR3 is 15 residues. Only in-frame clones appear in the TCRdb table, and some are missing; sequencing was by immunoSEQ multiplex PCR. The table includes roughly 110,000 clones, 85% to 90% detected once. This clonotype was obtained from an adult in good health. The material was peripheral blood, obtained on day 0 of AZD1222 vaccination. The chain carries TRBV15 and TRBJ2-7, with TRBD2 matching 11 bases. CDR3 amino acids: CATSRQTSGNYEQYF. CDR3 coding DNA: TGTGCCACCAGCAGGCAGACTAGCGGGAACTACGAGCAGTACTTC.